The 21 T cell receptor beta chains below were found in one sample sequenced in a study of blood T cell repertoires in COVID-19 (dated by TCRdb to 2019 to 2021). Receptors were amplified or captured by the immunoSEQ multiplex PCR assay. The table was pulled from immuneACCESS by TCRdb, which kept in-frame rearrangements only. Such tables lose some clones; where checked, under half of the loss comes from unresolved V genes, and the rest has no known cause. Here the sample has 84,000 or so clones; around four fifths occur a single time. Clones ranked in the top ten supply 11% of the sample. Sequenced sample: peripheral blood. These receptor sequences come from a man aged 70 or older with acute or convalescent COVID-19.

This clone was recorded a few times. Other DNA variants within this sample encode the same CDR3. V gene TRBV2 combines with J gene TRBJ2-3, with a possible D match to TRBD2 (5 bases). The CDR3 is 15 residues long. The V gene lost 1 base and the J gene lost 0 bases, with 8 bases spanning the gap. Germline CDR1 and CDR2: SNHLY and FYNNEI. The CDR3 reads CASSEGLASTDTQYF. The CDR3 coding sequence is TGTGCCAGCAGTGAAGGCCTAGCTAGCACAGATACGCAGTATTTT.

The chain recombines TRBV5-1 with TRBJ2-6; 7 nucleotides match TRBD1. V trimming: 4 bases; J trimming: 2 bases; junction bases outside the gene matches: 3. The length of the CDR3 is 15 residues. Per the germline V gene, CDR1 is SGHRS and CDR2 is YFSETQ. CDR3 sequence (DNA): TGCGCCAGCAGCCCCGACAGGGCTGGGGCCAACGTCCTGACTTTC. This translates into CASSPDRAGANVLTF.

V usage is TRBV2 and J usage is TRBJ1-1, with unresolved D. Germline CDR1 reads SNHLY; CDR2 reads FYNNEI. The V end lost 7 bases, the J end lost 3 bases, and 15 bases lay between the germline ends. The CDR3 loop spans 14 amino acids. The CDR3, as DNA: TGTGCCAGCACTCCGGTTAGCCGAGACACTGAAGCTTTCTTT. Translation gives CASTPVSRDTEAFF.

This chain connects TRBV7-9 to TRBJ2-1; 15 bases map to TRBD2. Trimming cost V 5 bases and J 9 bases; bases outside gene matches: 5. The CDR3 loop spans 15 amino acids. Per the germline V gene, CDR1 is SEHNR and CDR2 is FQNEAQ (reference sequence). In DNA, the CDR3 is TGTGCCAGCAGCCGGACTAGCGGGGGGGGAACTGAGCAGTTCTTC. Translation: CASSRTSGGGTEQFF.

The chain recombines TRBV2 with TRBJ2-3, with TRBD2 matching over 14 bases. Germline V gives CDR1 SNHLY, CDR2 FYNNEI. The CDR3 runs to 17 residues. The V and J ends lost 2 bases and 4 bases, in that order; junction bases with no gene match: 5. The CDR3, as DNA: TGTGCCAGCAGTGAAACGAGGACTAGCGGGGGGTCAGATACGCAGTATTTT. Translating gives CASSETRTSGGSDTQYF.

This chain connects TRBV5-1 to TRBJ2-3, with D possibly TRBD2 on 5 matching bases. The CDR3 sequence is 15 residues long. The germline CDR1 and CDR2 sequences are SGHRS and YFSETQ. The V end was cut by 4 bases, the J end by 1 base, with 13 bases between. CDR3 nucleotide sequence: TGCGCCAGCAGCGGCCGGAGACTACGCACAGATACGCAGTATTTT. This translates into CASSGRRLRTDTQYF.

The chain links TRBV11-2 to TRBJ2-7, with D possibly being TRBD1 (5 bases). CDR3 size: 13 residues. V was clipped by 3 bases and J by 4 bases, with 10 bases between them. Looked up from germline, CDR1 is SGHAT and CDR2 is FQNNGV. CDR3 region: CASSFSGSYEQYF. The CDR3 DNA reads TGTGCCAGCAGCTTTTCAGGGTCTTACGAGCAGTACTTC.

This chain joins TRBV28 and TRBJ2-7, with D possibly being TRBD1 (5 bases). Trimming took 8 bases from V and 0 from J, leaving 14 bases between them. This CDR3 is 14 amino acids long. From germline, CDR1 is MDHEN and CDR2 SYDVKM. The CDR3 reads CASPPQGSSYEQYF. The CDR3 DNA is TGTGCCAGCCCTCCCCAGGGAAGCTCCTACGAGCAGTACTTC.

V usage is TRBV27 and J usage is TRBJ1-1; possibly TRBD1 for D (5 bases). V was clipped by 3 bases and J by 1 base, with 15 bases between them. CDR1 and CDR2 from the germline V gene are MNHEY and SMNVEV (reference sequence). The CDR3 consists of 16 residues. The CDR3 nucleotides are TGTGCCAGCAGTTTCCCCCGGGCCGGACAGAACACTGAAGCTTTCTTT. Encoded protein: CASSFPRAGQNTEAFF.

This clone was seen a few times. V gene TRBV10-2 combines with J gene TRBJ2-1; 7 bases are a match to TRBD2. V dropped 8 bases and J dropped 3; count of bases not matched to a gene: 10. The CDR3 has 15 amino acids. CDR1 and CDR2 (germline): WSHSY, SAAADI. This CDR3 reads CASAGLAAYYNEQFF. Here the CDR3 DNA reads TGCGCCAGCGCGGGGCTAGCGGCCTACTACAATGAGCAGTTCTTC.

The V and J genes are TRBV4-1 and TRBJ2-7; the match to TRBD1 covers 7 bases. Germline values: CDR1 MGHRA, CDR2 YSYEKL. V lost 2 bases, J lost 3 bases, and 4 bases stayed unmatched. The CDR3 has 14 residues. The CDR3 loop is CASSQSDRNYEQYF. CDR3 DNA: TGCGCCAGCAGCCAATCGGACAGGAACTACGAGCAGTACTTC.

The chain couples TRBV9 to TRBJ2-2; 8 bases are shared with TRBD1. Looked up from germline, CDR1 is SGDLS and CDR2 is YYNGEE. Trimming removed 0 bases from V and 5 bases from J; junction bases left unmatched: 3. The CDR3 has 15 residues. The CDR3 nucleotides are TGTGCCAGCAGCGTAGGGACAGGGCCGACCGGGGAGCTGTTTTTT. Protein sequence: CASSVGTGPTGELFF.

J is TRBJ1-1 and V is TRBV21-1; the listed D gene, TRBD1, was not tested against the DNA. TRBV21-1 is a recognized pseudogene. The CDR3 totals 17 residues. CDR3 DNA sequence: TGTGCCAGCAGCAATTGGGTAGGACAGGGAGGGAACACTGAAGCTTTCTTT. Amino acids: CASSNWVGQGGNTEAFF.

V and J are TRBV10-3 and TRBJ1-2, with 7 positions matching TRBD1. Looked up from germline, CDR1 is ENHRY and CDR2 is SYGVKD. V dropped 0 bases and J dropped 8; count of bases not matched to a gene: 6. This CDR3 spans 14 amino acids. CDR3 sequence reads: CAISESQGPKGYTF. The CDR3 DNA is TGTGCCATCAGTGAGTCACAGGGGCCTAAGGGCTACACCTTC.

The chain carries TRBV13 and TRBJ2-3; the D gene is possibly TRBD2 (6 bases). CDR3 length: 15 amino acids. The V end was cut by 5 bases, the J end by 6 bases, with 18 bases between. CDR1 is PRHDT, CDR2 FYEKMQ, per germline (reference sequence). As DNA, the CDR3 is TGTGCCAGCAGCCCCGGGACTCAGCGGATGGATACGCAGTATTTT. It yields the protein CASSPGTQRMDTQYF.

This rearrangement joins TRBV2 to TRBJ1-2; possibly TRBD1 for D (5 bases). The V and J ends lost 0 bases and 12 bases respectively, with 14 bases between them. The CDR3 is made up of 13 amino acids. Germline lookup yields CDR1 SNHLY and CDR2 FYNNEI. CDR3 bases: TGTGCCAGCAGTGAAGCCCGGGGCGGGGAAGACACCTTC. Its protein is CASSEARGGEDTF. The full variable domain, with the rest looked up from reference TRBV2 and TRBJ1-2, is EPEVTQTPSHQVTQMGQEVILRCVPISNHLYFYWYRQILGQKVEFLVSFYNNEISEKSEIFDDQFSVERPDGSNFTLKIRSTKLEDSAMYFCASSEARGGEDTFGSGTRLTVV.

The V call is TRBV2, the J call TRBJ1-3; tentative D call: TRBD1 (6 bases). The germline CDR1 and CDR2 sequences are SNHLY and FYNNEI. Deletions cut 5 bases from V and 8 bases from J, with 16 bases between. The length of the CDR3 is 14 residues. CDR3 nucleotide sequence: TGTGCCAGCAGTTCCGGGACAAGAGCTCACACCATATATTTT. Translating it yields CASSSGTRAHTIYF.

The chain has TRBV25-1 and TRBJ2-7; D may be TRBD2 (6 bases). The germline V gene encodes CDR1 MGHDK and CDR2 SYGVNS. The CDR3 extends over 15 amino acids. V was pared by 3 bases and J by 1 base, with 13 bases between. The CDR3 is CASSDPGTGSYEQYF. CDR3 sequence (DNA): TGTGCCAGCAGTGATCCCGGGACTGGTTCCTACGAGCAGTACTTC.

The J gene is TRBJ2-6, the V gene TRBV2, with D possibly matching TRBD1 (6 bases). V was clipped by 10 bases and J by 0 bases, with 28 bases between them. The CDR3 contains 20 residues. CDR1 is SNHLY, CDR2 FYNNEI, per germline. CDR3 sequence (DNA): TGTGCCACTCTTCCTCTTTTTAGGGACATCCCACGCTCTGGGGCCAACGTCCTGACTTTC. Protein product: CATLPLFRDIPRSGANVLTF.

The chain recombines TRBV28 with TRBJ2-1; 9 nucleotides agree with TRBD1. The CDR3 contains 16 residues. Germline trimming cut 7 bases from V and 8 bases from J; bases unmatched to any gene: 15. Germline V gives CDR1 MDHEN, CDR2 SYDVKM. The DNA of the CDR3 is TGTGCCAGCACTCCCTCAGGGACAGGGCGCGACTATGAGCAGTTCTTC. Its protein is CASTPSGTGRDYEQFF.

The chain is built from TRBV10-1 and TRBJ2-2, with TRBD1 as a possible D gene (5 bases). The V end was cut by 8 bases, the J end by 1 base, with 8 bases between. CDR1 and CDR2 from the germline V gene are WNHNN and SYGVQD (reference sequence). The CDR3 totals 13 residues. This CDR3 is CASGALNTGELFF. For the CDR3, the DNA is TGCGCCAGCGGGGCCCTGAACACCGGGGAGCTGTTTTTT.